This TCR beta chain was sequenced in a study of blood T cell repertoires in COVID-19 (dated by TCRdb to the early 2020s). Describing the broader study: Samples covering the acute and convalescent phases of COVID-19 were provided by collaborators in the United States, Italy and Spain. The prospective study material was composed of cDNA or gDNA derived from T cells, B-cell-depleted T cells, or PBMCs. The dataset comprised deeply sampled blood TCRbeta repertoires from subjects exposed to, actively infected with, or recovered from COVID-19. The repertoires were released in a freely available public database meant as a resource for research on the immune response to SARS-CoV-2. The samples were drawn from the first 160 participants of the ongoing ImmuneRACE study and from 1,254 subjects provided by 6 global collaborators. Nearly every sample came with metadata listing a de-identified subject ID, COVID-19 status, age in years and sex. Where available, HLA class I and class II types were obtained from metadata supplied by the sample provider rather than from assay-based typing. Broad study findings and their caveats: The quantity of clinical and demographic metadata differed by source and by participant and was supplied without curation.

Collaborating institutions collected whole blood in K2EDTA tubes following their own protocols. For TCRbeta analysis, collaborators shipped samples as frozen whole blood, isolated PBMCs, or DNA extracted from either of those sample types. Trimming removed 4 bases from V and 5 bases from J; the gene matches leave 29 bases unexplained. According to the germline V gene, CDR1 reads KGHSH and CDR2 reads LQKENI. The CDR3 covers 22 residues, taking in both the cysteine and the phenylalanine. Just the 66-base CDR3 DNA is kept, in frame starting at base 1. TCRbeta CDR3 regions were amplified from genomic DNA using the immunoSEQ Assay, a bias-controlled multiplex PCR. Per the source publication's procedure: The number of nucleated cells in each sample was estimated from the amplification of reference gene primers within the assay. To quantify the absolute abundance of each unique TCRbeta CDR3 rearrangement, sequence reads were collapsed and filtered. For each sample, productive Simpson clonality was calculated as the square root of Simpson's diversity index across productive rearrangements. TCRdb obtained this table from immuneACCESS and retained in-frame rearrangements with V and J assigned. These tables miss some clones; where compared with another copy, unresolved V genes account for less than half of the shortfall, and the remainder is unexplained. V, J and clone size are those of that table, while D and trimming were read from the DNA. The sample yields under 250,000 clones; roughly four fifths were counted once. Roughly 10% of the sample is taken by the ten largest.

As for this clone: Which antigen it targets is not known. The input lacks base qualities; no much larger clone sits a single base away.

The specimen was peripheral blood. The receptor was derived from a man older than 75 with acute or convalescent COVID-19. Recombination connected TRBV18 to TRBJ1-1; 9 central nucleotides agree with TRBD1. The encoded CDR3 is CASSLQTGTGRLVQTSGTEAFF. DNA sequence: TGTGCCAGCTCACTCCAGACCGGGACAGGGCGACTTGTTCAGACCTCGGGGACTGAAGCTTTCTTT.